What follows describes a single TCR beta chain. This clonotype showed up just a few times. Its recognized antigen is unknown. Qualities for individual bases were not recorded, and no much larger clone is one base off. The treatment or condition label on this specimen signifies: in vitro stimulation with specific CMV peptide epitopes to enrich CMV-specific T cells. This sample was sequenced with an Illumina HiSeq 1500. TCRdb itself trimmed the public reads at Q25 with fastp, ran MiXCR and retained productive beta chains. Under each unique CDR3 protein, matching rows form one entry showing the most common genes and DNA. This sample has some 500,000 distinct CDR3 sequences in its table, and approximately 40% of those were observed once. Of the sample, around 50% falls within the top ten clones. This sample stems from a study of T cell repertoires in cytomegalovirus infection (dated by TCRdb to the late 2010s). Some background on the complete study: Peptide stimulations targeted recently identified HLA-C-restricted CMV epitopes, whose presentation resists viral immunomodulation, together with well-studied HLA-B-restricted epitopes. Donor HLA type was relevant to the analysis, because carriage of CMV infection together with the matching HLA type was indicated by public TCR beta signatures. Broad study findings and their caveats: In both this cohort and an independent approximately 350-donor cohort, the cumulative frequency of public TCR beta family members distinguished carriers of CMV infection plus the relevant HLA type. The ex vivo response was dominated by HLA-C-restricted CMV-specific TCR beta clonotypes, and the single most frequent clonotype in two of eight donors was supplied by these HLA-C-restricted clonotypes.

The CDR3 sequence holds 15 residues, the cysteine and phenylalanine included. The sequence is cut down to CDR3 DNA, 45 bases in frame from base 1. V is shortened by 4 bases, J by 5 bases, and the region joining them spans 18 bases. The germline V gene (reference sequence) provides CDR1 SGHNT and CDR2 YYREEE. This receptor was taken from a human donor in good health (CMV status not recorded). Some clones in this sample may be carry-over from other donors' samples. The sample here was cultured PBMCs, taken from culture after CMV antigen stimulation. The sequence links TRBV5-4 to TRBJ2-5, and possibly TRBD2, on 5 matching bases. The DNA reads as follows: TGTGCCAGCAGCGCGACGAACTCCCGAGGGGAGACCCAGTACTTC. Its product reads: CASSATNSRGETQYF.